The 23 T cell receptor beta chains presented below share a single source sample, sequenced in a study of T-cell reconstitution after alpha-beta-depleted transplantation in children. It was with unique molecular identifiers that the TCRbeta library was prepared. One entry per CDR3 protein results from TCRdb running MiXCR on the PCR reads. The sample contains 700,000 or so distinct CDR3 sequences, 10% to 15% of which appear only once. The material was PBMCs, obtained before TCRalphabeta/CD19-depleted stem cell transplant. The receptor source for this set is a girl aged 2-10 years with congenital amegakaryocytic thrombocytopenia, due to receive a stem cell transplant.

This clonotype was detected ten times or more. The chain has TRBV5-1 and TRBJ1-2; 9 nucleotides line up with TRBD1. Germline lookup yields CDR1 SGHRS and CDR2 YFSETQ. The ends lost 4 bases at V and 10 bases at J; junction bases unmatched: 17. CDR3 length equals 16 residues. Here the CDR3 DNA reads TGCGCCAGCAGCGGGTGGGACAGGGTCTCCATGGATGACTACACCTTC. It is translated as CASSGWDRVSMDDYTF.

The chain recombines TRBV29-1 with TRBJ2-4, with D possibly being TRBD1 (6 bases). This CDR3 is built from 15 residues. Trimming cost V 5 bases and J 1 base, with 15 bases left between them. Per the germline V gene, CDR1 is SQVTM and CDR2 is ANQGSEA. The chain's CDR3 is CSVFGRQAAKNIQYF. In nucleotides, the CDR3 is TGCAGCGTTTTTGGACGACAGGCGGCCAAAAACATTCAGTACTTC.

This chain uses TRBV6-1 with TRBJ2-3; tentative D call: TRBD2 (5 bases). Germline loops: CDR1 MNHNS, CDR2 SASEGT. This CDR3 has 15 residues. V lost 6 bases to trimming and J lost 0 bases, with 13 bases between them. CDR3 DNA: TGTGCCAGCAGCCCCCTAGGACTTAGCACAGATACGCAGTATTTT. It translates to CASSPLGLSTDTQYF.

This clonotype has just a few counts. This rearrangement joins TRBV14 to TRBJ1-6; TRBD1 might be the D (6 bases). V lost 8 bases and J lost 7, with 9 bases in between. Germline V gene lookup returns CDR1 SGHDN and CDR2 FVKESK. CDR3 length: 12 amino acids. In DNA, the CDR3 is TGTGCCAGCGGGACAATAAATTCACCCCTCCACTTT. The encoded protein is CASGTINSPLHF.

This clonotype occurred many times. The V and J genes are TRBV7-2 and TRBJ2-7, with D uncertain. V was pared by 3 bases and J by 0 bases, with 12 bases between. Germline V gene sequence: CDR1 SGHTA, CDR2 FQGNSA. The CDR3 totals 15 residues. The CDR3 reads CASSFFLSSSYEQYF. In DNA, the CDR3 is TGTGCCAGCAGCTTTTTCTTGTCTTCCTCCTACGAGCAGTACTTC.

V usage is TRBV12-3 or TRBV12-4 and J usage is TRBJ1-2; TRBD1 matches 12 bases. J was trimmed by 6 bases and V by 3 bases; bases with no gene match: 8. This CDR3 spans 16 amino acids. CDR3 sequence (DNA): TGTGCCAGCAGTTTGATCCCCGGGACAGGGGGCGATGGCTACACCTTC. Translated: CASSLIPGTGGDGYTF.

The J gene is TRBJ2-3, the V gene TRBV25-1; the D is unclear. The V end lost 3 bases, the J end lost 8 bases, and 15 bases lay between the germline ends. The V gene's germline CDR1 is MGHDK and CDR2 SYGVNS. This CDR3 is 14 amino acids long. CDR3 coding DNA: TGTGCCAGCAGTGAGCCCGGCTTTCCAGCTACGCAGTATTTT. Its translation is CASSEPGFPATQYF.

At least ten counts were recorded for this clonotype. V gene TRBV20-1 combines with J gene TRBJ2-1; 9 nucleotides agree with TRBD2. Germline V gene data show CDR1 as DFQATT and CDR2 as SNEGSKA (reference sequence). This CDR3 has 14 amino acids. V lost 7 bases, J lost 7 bases, and 11 bases stayed unmatched. CDR3: CSGSAGGPQNEQFF. CDR3 coding DNA: TGCAGTGGATCGGCGGGAGGGCCGCAGAATGAGCAGTTCTTC.

The chain links TRBV11-1 to TRBJ2-1; 11 nucleotides agree with TRBD2. The length of the CDR3 is 19 residues. V lost 1 base and J lost 1; bases outside the gene matches: 9. Germline V CDR1 and CDR2: SGHAT, FQDESV (reference sequence). In nucleotides, the CDR3 is TGTGCCAGCAGCTTAGGGCAACTAGCGGGAGTTCGGTCCTACAATGAGCAGTTCTTC. It codes for CASSLGQLAGVRSYNEQFF. Full variable domain (missing parts from reference TRBV11-1 and TRBJ2-1): EAEVAQSPRYKITEKSQAVAFWCDPISGHATLYWYRQILGQGPELLVQFQDESVVDDSQLPKDRFSAERLKGVDSTLKIQPAELGDSAMYLCASSLGQLAGVRSYNEQFFGPGTRLTVL.

Turning to this clonotype: A much larger clone differs by one base, so this may be a read error. The chain combines TRBV20-1 with TRBJ2-4; possible D gene TRBD2, 5 bases. CDR1 and CDR2 from the germline V gene are DFQATT and SNEGSKA (reference sequence). This CDR3 spans 12 amino acids. Written as DNA, the CDR3 is TGCAGTGCTAGTTTGACGGGAAACATTCAGTGCTTC. The encoded protein is CSASLTGNIQCF.

This clonotype has ten or more counts. V is TRBV20-1 and J is TRBJ2-5; D gene ambiguous. Trimming took 0 bases from V and 5 from J, leaving 4 bases between them. Germline V gene lookup returns CDR1 DFQATT and CDR2 SNEGSKA (reference sequence). This CDR3 has 11 amino acids. The CDR3 DNA reads TGCAGTGCTAGAGACTATGAGACCCAGTACTTC. Residues: CSARDYETQYF.

The sample holds a few counts of this clonotype. This chain links TRBV6-5 with TRBJ2-7; 11 nucleotides match TRBD1. V lost 2 bases to trimming and J lost 5 bases; unmatched junction nucleotides: 8. The CDR3 runs to 16 residues. The germline CDR1 and CDR2 sequences are MNHEY and SVGAGI. CDR3 coding DNA: TGTGCCAGCAGTTACCCAAGGACAGGGGGCAGTGACGAGCAGTACTTC. Its protein product is CASSYPRTGGSDEQYF.

The rearrangement links TRBV28 to TRBJ1-5, with a weak D call TRBD1 (5 bases). Germline values: CDR1 MDHEN, CDR2 SYDVKM. The CDR3 extends over 15 amino acids. The V end was cut by 6 bases, the J end by 1 base, with 13 bases between. CDR3 sequence: CASRGQGVSNQPQHF. The CDR3 DNA follows: TGTGCCAGCAGGGGTCAGGGAGTCAGCAATCAGCCCCAGCATTTT.

The chain joins TRBV5-1 to TRBJ2-1; no definite D call. CDR1 and CDR2 (germline): SGHRS, YFSETQ. V dropped 0 bases and J dropped 7 bases, with 14 bases sitting between them. This CDR3 region has 15 residues. The CDR3 spells CASSLDRLDRNEQFF. In nucleotides, the CDR3 is TGCGCCAGCAGCTTGGATAGGCTAGATAGGAATGAGCAGTTCTTC.

This clonotype was seen many times. The J gene is TRBJ2-7, the V gene TRBV3-1; 13 bases line up with TRBD2. Per germline, CDR1 LGHDT and CDR2 YNNKEL (reference sequence). This CDR3 is 17 amino acids long. V was clipped by 4 bases and J by 4 bases; unmatched bases: 10. CDR3 in amino acids: CASSPTGTSGNYYEQYF. CDR3 nucleotides: TGTGCCAGCAGCCCAACTGGGACTAGCGGGAACTATTACGAGCAGTACTTC.

The rearrangement joins TRBV20-1 to TRBJ2-7; perhaps TRBD1 as D (6 bases). The CDR3 is 14 residues long. CDR1 and CDR2 from the germline V gene are DFQATT and SNEGSKA (reference sequence). Trimming took off 3 bases at V and 5 bases at J, with 17 bases between the two ends. CDR3 nucleotide sequence: TGCAGTGCTAGTAGTTCCTGGGACACCGACGAGCAGTACTTC. Its translation: CSASSSWDTDEQYF.

This clonotype was found many times. The rearrangement joins TRBV29-1 to TRBJ2-1; 8 bases line up with TRBD1. The junction had 4 bases not matched to a gene; V was cut back by 3 bases and J by 12 bases. CDR3 length: 11 residues. In germline, CDR1 is SQVTM, CDR2 ANQGSEA. Written as DNA, the CDR3 is TGCAGCGTTGAGCAAGACAGGGGGCAGTTCTTC. Amino acids: CSVEQDRGQFF.

The genes are TRBV19 and TRBJ1-4, with D possibly TRBD1 on 5 matching bases. The V and J ends lost 6 bases and 7 bases respectively, with 18 bases between them. This CDR3 contains 15 residues. Germline V gene sequence: CDR1 LNHDA, CDR2 SQIVND (reference sequence). The CDR3 DNA reads as TGTGCCAGTAGAGAAACAGGCGGTCTACCTGAAAAACTGTTTTTT. As protein: CASRETGGLPEKLFF.

The J gene is TRBJ2-1, the V gene TRBV12-3 or TRBV12-4; D may be TRBD1 or TRBD2 (7 bases each). V was trimmed by 5 bases and J by 10 bases, leaving 12 bases between them. CDR3 size: 12 residues. The CDR3 DNA sequence: TGTGCCAGCAGTCCAGGGGGGGTGGAGCAGTTCTTC. It encodes CASSPGGVEQFF.

Ten or more counts support this clonotype. V and J are TRBV5-1 and TRBJ2-1; possibly TRBD2 for D (6 bases). Trimming left V 1 base short and J 7 bases short, with 15 bases between. CDR3 length: 15 residues. Germline assignment: CDR1 SGHRS and CDR2 YFSETQ. CDR3 loop: CASSLISGVGNEQFF. CDR3 bases: TGCGCCAGCAGCTTGATTAGCGGAGTGGGGAATGAGCAGTTCTTC.

V usage is TRBV5-1 and J usage is TRBJ2-1; 10 bases align to TRBD2. Looked up from germline, CDR1 is SGHRS and CDR2 is YFSETQ. After removal of 3 bases from V and 6 bases from J, the junction contained 9 bases not matched to a gene. The CDR3 contains 16 residues. The CDR3 DNA follows: TGCGCCAGCAGCTCAGCCTTAGCGGGAGGAGGCAATGAGCAGTTCTTC. This translates into CASSSALAGGGNEQFF.

The V call is TRBV12-3 or TRBV12-4, the J call TRBJ2-2; no firm D call. V dropped 8 bases and J dropped 1 base, with 5 bases sitting between them. This CDR3 region has 12 residues. The CDR3 nucleotides are TGTGCCAGCCCCGGGAACACCGGGGAGCTGTTTTTT. The encoded protein is CASPGNTGELFF.

This clonotype was recorded many times. The J gene is TRBJ2-1, the V gene TRBV6-1, with 12 bases identical to TRBD2. V lost 6 bases to trimming and J lost 5 bases; unmatched junction nucleotides: 5. The CDR3 totals 15 residues. CDR1 and CDR2 (germline): MNHNS, SASEGT. CDR3 DNA sequence: TGTGCCAGCAGCCGACTAGCGGGAGTCGACAATGAGCAGTTCTTC. Residues: CASSRLAGVDNEQFF.